Following are 17 T cell receptor beta chains from one sample sequenced in a study of early T cells in non-severe SARS-CoV-2 infection. TCRdb re-analysed the 5' RACE reads in MiXCR, keeping a single row per CDR3 protein. This table holds approximately 100,000 distinct CDR3 sequences, 9.5% to 12% found once. Sequences were obtained from whole blood. Receptors were obtained from an adult who was a healthcare worker with PCR-confirmed SARS-CoV-2 infection or an uninfected control (not recorded which).

This clonotype was counted only a few times. The J gene is TRBJ1-6, the V gene TRBV4-1, with 8 bases matching TRBD1. V dropped 3 bases and J dropped 6; count of bases not matched to a gene: 4. CDR1 is MGHRA and CDR2 is YSYEKL in the germline V gene. This CDR3 contains 15 residues. CDR3 protein: CASSQDREGNSPLHF. The DNA of the CDR3 is TGCGCCAGCAGCCAGGACAGGGAGGGTAATTCACCCCTCCACTTT.

This clonotype was seen repeatedly, ten times or more. The V gene is TRBV27, the J gene TRBJ2-7; the D gene could be TRBD1 or TRBD2 (5 bases each). Per the germline V gene, CDR1 is MNHEY and CDR2 is SMNVEV (reference sequence). V was pared by 4 bases and J by 0 bases, with 10 bases between. The CDR3 is 14 amino acids. In nucleotides, the CDR3 is TGTGCCAGCAGTTCCCGGGACGGCTCCTACGAGCAGTACTTC. Residues: CASSSRDGSYEQYF.

This clonotype was observed a few times. The chain couples TRBV4-1 to TRBJ2-1, with 15 nucleotides matching TRBD2. Germline V CDR1 and CDR2: MGHRA, YSYEKL. The CDR3 is made up of 19 amino acids. V lost 0 bases, J lost 5 bases, and 8 bases stayed unmatched. The CDR3 DNA sequence: TGCGCCAGCAGCCAAGATAGGACTAGCGGGGGGGCTGGGGACAATGAGCAGTTCTTC. Protein: CASSQDRTSGGAGDNEQFF.

The CDR3 region is CSATGTRGNTIYF. In DNA form, the CDR3 reads TGCAGTGCGACCGGGACGAGAGGAAACACCATATATTTT. V usage is TRBV20-1 and J usage is TRBJ1-3, with TRBD1 as a possible D gene (5 bases). CDR1 is DFQATT, CDR2 SNEGSKA, per germline (reference sequence). This CDR3 is 13 amino acids long. With 6 bases removed from V and 4 bases from J, the gap between germline ends came to 13 bases.

The V and J genes are TRBV5-1 and TRBJ2-5; 11 positions match TRBD2. Trimming at V came to 4 bases and at J to 4 bases, leaving 3 bases not matched to a gene. The germline CDR1 and CDR2 sequences are SGHRS and YFSETQ. The CDR3 has 14 residues. The CDR3 is CASSGGLAGETQYF. In DNA, the CDR3 is TGCGCCAGCAGCGGAGGACTAGCGGGAGAGACCCAGTACTTC.

V gene TRBV19 combines with J gene TRBJ1-2; no firm D call. V was clipped by 5 bases and J by 4 bases, with 14 bases between them. This CDR3 spans 14 amino acids. Germline V gives CDR1 LNHDA, CDR2 SQIVND (reference sequence). CDR3 sequence (DNA): TGTGCCAGTAGTGGTCGAAGGGAGATCTATGGCTACACCTTC. Amino acids: CASSGRREIYGYTF. Full variable domain (rest looked up from reference TRBV19 and TRBJ1-2): DGGITQSPKYLFRKEGQNVTLSCEQNLNHDAMYWYRQDPGQGLRLIYYSQIVNDFQKGDIAEGYSVSREKKESFPLTVTSAQKNPTAFYLCASSGRREIYGYTFGSGTRLTVV.

At least ten counts were recorded for this clonotype. This chain links TRBV28 with TRBJ1-1, with 7 bases identical to TRBD1. The V and J ends lost 5 bases and 0 bases, in that order; junction bases with no gene match: 9. Looked up from germline, CDR1 is MDHEN and CDR2 is SYDVKM. There are 16 residues in the CDR3. Written as DNA, the CDR3 is TGTGCCAGCAGTCTCGAGACAGGGATCATGAACACTGAAGCTTTCTTT. Its protein is CASSLETGIMNTEAFF.

The rearrangement uses TRBV11-1 and TRBJ2-7, with TRBD1 as a possible D gene (5 bases). The length of the CDR3 is 16 residues. The V end lost 5 bases, the J end lost 4 bases, and 21 bases lay between the germline ends. CDR1 is SGHAT and CDR2 is FQDESV in the germline V gene (reference sequence). The CDR3 loop is CASSSVGQGNRYEQYF. In nucleotides, the CDR3 is TGTGCCAGCAGCAGCGTCGGGCAGGGCAACCGTTACGAGCAGTACTTC.

This clonotype was seen ten or more times. The chain couples TRBV7-2 to TRBJ2-3; D unresolved. V was clipped by 6 bases and J by 2 bases, with 6 bases between them. Germline loops: CDR1 SGHTA, CDR2 FQGNSA. This CDR3 contains 12 residues. The CDR3 spells CASSPYTDTQYF. The CDR3 DNA sequence: TGTGCCAGCAGTCCCTACACAGATACGCAGTATTTT.

The chain links TRBV7-3 to TRBJ2-3; 9 bases fit TRBD2. Trimming took 3 bases from V and 2 from J; bases not matched to a gene: 3. The CDR3 sequence is 15 residues long. From germline, CDR1 is SGHTA and CDR2 FQGTGA. The CDR3 loop is CASSLRTSATDTQYF. Written as DNA, the CDR3 is TGTGCCAGCAGCTTGCGGACTAGCGCCACAGATACGCAGTATTTT.

On this clonotype: At one end, the junction sequence differs from germline, possibly due to a read error. J is TRBJ2-2 and V is TRBV6-6, with D perhaps matching TRBD1 (6 bases). CDR3 length equals 14 residues. Per germline, CDR1 MNHNY and CDR2 SVGAGI (reference sequence). CDR3 nucleotides: TGTTCCAGCAGTTCTGGACAGCGCACCGGGGAGCTGTTTTTT. Protein sequence: CSSSSGQRTGELFF.

The genes are TRBV28 and TRBJ2-7, with 12 nucleotides matching TRBD1. The germline CDR1 and CDR2 sequences are MDHEN and SYDVKM. The CDR3 spans 12 residues. The CDR3 is CATGQGAVEQYF. CDR3 nucleotide sequence: TGTGCAACGGGACAGGGGGCGGTCGAGCAGTACTTC.

This clonotype was seen ten or more times. The CDR3 sequence: CASSLGDRGSRGYTF. In nucleotides, the CDR3 is TGCGCCAGCAGCTTGGGGGACAGGGGATCCCGTGGCTACACCTTC. The V gene is TRBV5-1, the J gene TRBJ1-2; the match to TRBD1 covers 10 bases. The CDR3 is made up of 15 amino acids. Germline V gene sequence: CDR1 SGHRS, CDR2 YFSETQ. The junction had 6 bases not matched to a gene; V was cut back by 0 bases and J by 7 bases.

This clonotype was seen ten or more times. This rearrangement joins TRBV27 to TRBJ2-2; D gene ambiguous. This CDR3 spans 16 amino acids. Germline loops: CDR1 MNHEY, CDR2 SMNVEV (reference sequence). Trimming shortened V by 2 bases and J by 0 bases, and 10 bases separated the two germline ends. The chain's CDR3 is CASSLVSHTNTGELFF. CDR3 DNA: TGTGCCAGCAGTTTAGTTAGCCACACGAACACCGGGGAGCTGTTTTTT.

This clonotype was observed a few times. The DNA for the CDR3 is TGTGCCAGCAGCTTAGTTGACCTTTACAATGAGCAGTTCTTC. Its translation: CASSLVDLYNEQFF. This chain joins TRBV7-9 and TRBJ2-1; D remains ambiguous. Germline V lookup: CDR1 SEHNR, CDR2 FQNEAQ (reference sequence). V was trimmed by 1 base and J by 4 bases, leaving 8 bases between them. The CDR3 sequence is 14 residues long.

This clonotype has at least ten counts. The chain uses TRBV5-4 and TRBJ1-4; TRBD1 is a possible D gene (5 bases). The CDR3 loop spans 14 amino acids. From germline, CDR1 is SGHNT and CDR2 YYREEE (reference sequence). Trimming stripped 2 bases from V and 5 bases from J, with 10 bases between. Here the CDR3 DNA reads TGTGCCAGCAGCTTCGGGGGACCGAATGAAAAACTGTTTTTT. Protein product: CASSFGGPNEKLFF. Full variable domain (rest looked up from reference TRBV5-4 and TRBJ1-4): ETGVTQSPTHLIKTRGQQVTLRCSSQSGHNTVSWYQQALGQGPQFIFQYYREEENGRGNFPPRFSGLQFPNYSSELNVNALELDDSALYLCASSFGGPNEKLFFGSGTQLSVL.

In this sample, this clonotype turned up a few times. Relative to the germline gene, one junction end is altered; a read error may explain this. The gene calls are TRBV27 and TRBJ2-2; 7 bases agree with TRBD1. CDR1 and CDR2 from the germline V gene are MNHEY and SMNVEV (reference sequence). The CDR3 is 18 residues long. CDR3 DNA sequence: TGTGCCAGCAGTTTTTCCACAGGGGCGCTATCGAACACCGGGGACCTGTTTTTT. This translates into CASSFSTGALSNTGDLFF.